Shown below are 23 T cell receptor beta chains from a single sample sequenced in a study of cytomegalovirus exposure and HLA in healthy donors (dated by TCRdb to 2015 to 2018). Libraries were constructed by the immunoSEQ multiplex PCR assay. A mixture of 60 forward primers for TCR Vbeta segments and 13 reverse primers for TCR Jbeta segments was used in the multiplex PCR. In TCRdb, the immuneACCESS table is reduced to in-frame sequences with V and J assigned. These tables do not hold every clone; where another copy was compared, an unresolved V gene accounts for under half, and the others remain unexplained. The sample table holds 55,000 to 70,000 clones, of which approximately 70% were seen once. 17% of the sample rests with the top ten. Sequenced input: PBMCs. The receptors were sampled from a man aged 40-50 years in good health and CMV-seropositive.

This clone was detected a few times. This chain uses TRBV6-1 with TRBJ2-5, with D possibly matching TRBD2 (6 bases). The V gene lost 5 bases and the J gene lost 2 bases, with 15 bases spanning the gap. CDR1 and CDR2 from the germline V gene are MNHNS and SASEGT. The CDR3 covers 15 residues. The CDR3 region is CASSPRSGIQETQYF. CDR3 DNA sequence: TGTGCCAGCAGTCCACGTAGCGGTATACAAGAGACCCAGTACTTC.

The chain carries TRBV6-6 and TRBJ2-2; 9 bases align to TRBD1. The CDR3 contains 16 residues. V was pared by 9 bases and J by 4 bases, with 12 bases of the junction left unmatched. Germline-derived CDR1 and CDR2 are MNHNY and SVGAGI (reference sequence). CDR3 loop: CASGPSGTGFTGELFF. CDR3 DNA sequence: TGTGCCAGTGGCCCCTCCGGGACAGGGTTCACCGGGGAGCTGTTTTTT.

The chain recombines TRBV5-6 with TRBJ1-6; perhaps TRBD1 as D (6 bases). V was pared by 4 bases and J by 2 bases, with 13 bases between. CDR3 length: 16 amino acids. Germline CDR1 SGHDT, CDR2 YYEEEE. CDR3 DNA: TGTGCCAGCAGCCCCAAACGGACAGCCTATAATTCACCCCTCCACTTT. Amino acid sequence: CASSPKRTAYNSPLHF.

The CDR3 protein is CSAGGSYEQYF. CDR3 DNA sequence: TGCAGCGCGGGAGGATCCTACGAGCAGTACTTC. The genes are TRBV29-1 and TRBJ2-7; 7 bases align to TRBD2. The germline V gene encodes CDR1 SQVTM and CDR2 ANQGSEA. The CDR3 is made up of 11 amino acids. V was pared by 7 bases and J by 1 base, with 1 base of the junction left unmatched.

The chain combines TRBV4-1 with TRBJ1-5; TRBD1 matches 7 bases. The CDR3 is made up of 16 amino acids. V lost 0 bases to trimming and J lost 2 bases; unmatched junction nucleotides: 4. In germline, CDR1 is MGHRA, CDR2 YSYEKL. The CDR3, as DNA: TGCGCCAGCAGCCAAGAAGGTCAGGGGGGCAATCAGCCCCAGCATTTT. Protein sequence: CASSQEGQGGNQPQHF.

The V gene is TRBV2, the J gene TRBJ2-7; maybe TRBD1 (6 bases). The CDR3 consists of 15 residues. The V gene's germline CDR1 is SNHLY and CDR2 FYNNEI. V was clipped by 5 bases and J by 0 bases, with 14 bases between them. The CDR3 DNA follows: TGTGCCAGCAGTCCCCAGGGGCCCCTCTCCTACGAGCAGTACTTC. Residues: CASSPQGPLSYEQYF.

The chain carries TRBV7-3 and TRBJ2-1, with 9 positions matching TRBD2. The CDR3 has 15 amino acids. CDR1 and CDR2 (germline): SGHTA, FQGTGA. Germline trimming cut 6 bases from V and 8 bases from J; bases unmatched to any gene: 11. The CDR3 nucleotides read TGTGCCAGCAGTGAGGGCGGGAGGGCCAGGGATGAGCAGTTCTTC. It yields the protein CASSEGGRARDEQFF.

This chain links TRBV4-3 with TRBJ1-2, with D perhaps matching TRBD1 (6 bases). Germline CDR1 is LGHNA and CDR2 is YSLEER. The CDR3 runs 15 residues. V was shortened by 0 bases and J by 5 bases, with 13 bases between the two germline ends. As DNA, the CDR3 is TGCGCCAGCAGCCAAGAGGCAGGGGTTGGGTATGGCTACACCTTC. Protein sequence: CASSQEAGVGYGYTF.

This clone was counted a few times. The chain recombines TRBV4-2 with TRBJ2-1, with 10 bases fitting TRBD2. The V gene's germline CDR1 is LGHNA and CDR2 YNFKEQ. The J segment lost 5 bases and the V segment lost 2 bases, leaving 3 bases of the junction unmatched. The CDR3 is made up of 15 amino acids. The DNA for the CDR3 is TGTGCCAGCAGCCAAACTAGCGGGAACAACAATGAGCAGTTCTTC. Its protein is CASSQTSGNNNEQFF.

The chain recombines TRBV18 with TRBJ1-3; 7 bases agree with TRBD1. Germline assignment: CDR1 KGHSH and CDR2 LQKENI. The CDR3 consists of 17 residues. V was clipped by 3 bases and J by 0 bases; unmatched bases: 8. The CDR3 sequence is CASSPRTGLSSGNTIYF. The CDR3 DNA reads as TGTGCCAGCTCACCCAGGACAGGTCTGAGCTCTGGAAACACCATATATTTT.

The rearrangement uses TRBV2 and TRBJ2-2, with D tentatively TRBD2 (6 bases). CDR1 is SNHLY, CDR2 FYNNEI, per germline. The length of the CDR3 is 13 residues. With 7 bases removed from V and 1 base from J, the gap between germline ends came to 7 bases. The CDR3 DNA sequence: TGTGCCAGCATGCGGGGGAACACCGGGGAGCTGTTTTTT. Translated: CASMRGNTGELFF.

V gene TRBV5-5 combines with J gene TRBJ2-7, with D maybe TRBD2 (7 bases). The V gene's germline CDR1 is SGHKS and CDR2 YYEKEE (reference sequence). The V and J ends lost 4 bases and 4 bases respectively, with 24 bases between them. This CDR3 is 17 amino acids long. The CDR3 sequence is CASSLAQGRGRSYEQYF. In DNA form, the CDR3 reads TGTGCCAGCAGCCTCGCCCAGGGGCGGGGGCGGTCTTACGAGCAGTACTTC.

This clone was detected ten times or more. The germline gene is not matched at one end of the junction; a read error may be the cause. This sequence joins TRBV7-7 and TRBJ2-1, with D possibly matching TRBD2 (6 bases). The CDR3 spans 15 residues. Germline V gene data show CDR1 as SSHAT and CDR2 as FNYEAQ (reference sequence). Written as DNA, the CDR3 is TGTGCTAGCAGCCCGACGGAGGGATTTATCGCTGAGCAGTTCTTC. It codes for CASSPTEGFIAEQFF.

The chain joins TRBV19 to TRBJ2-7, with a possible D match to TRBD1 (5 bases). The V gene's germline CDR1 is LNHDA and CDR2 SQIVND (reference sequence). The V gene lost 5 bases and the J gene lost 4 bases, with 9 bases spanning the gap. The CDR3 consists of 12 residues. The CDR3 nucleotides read TGTGCCAGTAGTGCGAACAGGTACGAGCAGTACTTC. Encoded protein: CASSANRYEQYF. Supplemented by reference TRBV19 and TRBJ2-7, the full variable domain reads DGGITQSPKYLFRKEGQNVTLSCEQNLNHDAMYWYRQDPGQGLRLIYYSQIVNDFQKGDIAEGYSVSREKKESFPLTVTSAQKNPTAFYLCASSANRYEQYFGPGTRLTVT.

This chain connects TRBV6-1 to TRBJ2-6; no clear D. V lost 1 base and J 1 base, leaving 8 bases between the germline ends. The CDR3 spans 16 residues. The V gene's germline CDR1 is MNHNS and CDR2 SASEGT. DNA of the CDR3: TGTGCCAGCAGTGAAGTGTTGCTATCTGGGGCCAACGTCCTGACTTTC. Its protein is CASSEVLLSGANVLTF.

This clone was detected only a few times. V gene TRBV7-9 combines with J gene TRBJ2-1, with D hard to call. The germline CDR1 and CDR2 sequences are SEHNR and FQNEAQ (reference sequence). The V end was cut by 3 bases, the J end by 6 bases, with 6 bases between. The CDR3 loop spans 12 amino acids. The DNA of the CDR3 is TGTGCCAGCAGCTTCCGGAGCAATGAGCAGTTCTTC. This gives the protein CASSFRSNEQFF.

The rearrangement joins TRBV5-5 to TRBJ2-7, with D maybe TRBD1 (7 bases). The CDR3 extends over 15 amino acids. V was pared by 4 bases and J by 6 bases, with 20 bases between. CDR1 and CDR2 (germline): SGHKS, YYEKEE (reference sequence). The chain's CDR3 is CASSPHRQGAGEQYF. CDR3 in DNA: TGTGCCAGCAGCCCCCACCGACAGGGAGCGGGCGAGCAGTACTTC. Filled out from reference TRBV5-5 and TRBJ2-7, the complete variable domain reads DAGVTQSPTHLIKTRGQQVTLRCSPISGHKSVSWYQQVLGQGPQFIFQYYEKEERGRGNFPDRFSARQFPNYSSELNVNALLLGDSALYLCASSPHRQGAGEQYFGPGTRLTVT.

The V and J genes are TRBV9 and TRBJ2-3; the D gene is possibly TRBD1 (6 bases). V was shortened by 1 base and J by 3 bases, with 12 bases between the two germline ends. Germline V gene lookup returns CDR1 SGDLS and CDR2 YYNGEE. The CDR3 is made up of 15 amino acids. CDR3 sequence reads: CASSVQSRGTDTQYF. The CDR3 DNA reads TGTGCCAGCAGCGTACAGTCTAGGGGGACAGATACGCAGTATTTT.

CDR3 sequence: CAWSVAADTGELFF. In nucleotides, the CDR3 is TGTGCCTGGAGTGTAGCAGCGGACACCGGGGAGCTGTTTTTT. The chain recombines TRBV30 with TRBJ2-2; tentatively, D is TRBD2 (5 bases). The germline V gene encodes CDR1 GTSNPN and CDR2 SVGIG (reference sequence). The ends were cut back, 0 bases at V and 3 bases at J, with 8 bases in the middle. The CDR3 totals 14 residues.

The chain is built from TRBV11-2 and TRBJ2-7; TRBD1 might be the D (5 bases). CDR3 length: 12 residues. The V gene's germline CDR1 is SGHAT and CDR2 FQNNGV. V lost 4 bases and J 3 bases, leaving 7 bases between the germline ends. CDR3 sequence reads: CASSSQGYEQYF. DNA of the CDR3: TGTGCCAGCAGCTCCCAGGGCTACGAGCAGTACTTC.

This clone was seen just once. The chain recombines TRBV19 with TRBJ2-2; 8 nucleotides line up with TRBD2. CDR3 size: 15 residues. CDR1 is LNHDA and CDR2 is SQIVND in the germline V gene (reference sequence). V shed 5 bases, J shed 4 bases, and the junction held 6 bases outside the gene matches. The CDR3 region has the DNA TGTGCCAGTAGTGTGGGACTAGGGGCCACCGGGGAGCTGTTTTTT. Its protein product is CASSVGLGATGELFF.

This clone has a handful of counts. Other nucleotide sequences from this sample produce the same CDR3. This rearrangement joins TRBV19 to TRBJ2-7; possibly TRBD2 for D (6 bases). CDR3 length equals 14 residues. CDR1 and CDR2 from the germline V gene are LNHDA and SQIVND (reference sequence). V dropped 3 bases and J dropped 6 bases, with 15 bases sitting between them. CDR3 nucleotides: TGTGCCAGTAGTATGGGAGGAGGGCGTATCGAGCAGTACTTC. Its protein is CASSMGGGRIEQYF.

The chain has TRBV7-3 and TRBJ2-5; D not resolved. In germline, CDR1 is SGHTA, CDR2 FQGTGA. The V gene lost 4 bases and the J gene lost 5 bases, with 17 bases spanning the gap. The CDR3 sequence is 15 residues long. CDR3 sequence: CASSSLSGISETQYF. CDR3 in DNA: TGTGCCAGCAGCTCCTTATCAGGAATCTCGGAGACCCAGTACTTC.